This T cell receptor (beta chain) was captured in a study of T cell repertoires in cytomegalovirus infection. Background on the study: Peptides in the study included HLA-C-restricted and HLA-B-restricted CMV epitopes.

Comment on this clonotype: Its antigen is currently unknown. The germline gene is not matched at one end of the junction; a read error may be the cause.

TCRdb recomputed calls from the reads with MiXCR, one row per CDR3 protein. The sample lists fewer than 950,000 distinct CDR3 sequences, around a third occurring once. CDR1 and CDR2 from the germline V gene are SGHDN and FVKESK. The CDR3 consists of 16 residues. This TCR was recovered from a human donor in good health (CMV status not recorded). Some clones in this sample may be carry-over from other donors' samples. The V and J genes are TRBV14 and TRBJ2-3, with D perhaps matching TRBD1 (5 bases). This specimen was cultured CD8+ T cells from PBMCs, taken from culture after CMV antigen stimulation. The CDR3 DNA is TGTGTCAGCAGCCAAGATATTTACAGGCACACAGATACGCAGTATTTT. It yields the protein CVSSQDIYRHTDTQYF.